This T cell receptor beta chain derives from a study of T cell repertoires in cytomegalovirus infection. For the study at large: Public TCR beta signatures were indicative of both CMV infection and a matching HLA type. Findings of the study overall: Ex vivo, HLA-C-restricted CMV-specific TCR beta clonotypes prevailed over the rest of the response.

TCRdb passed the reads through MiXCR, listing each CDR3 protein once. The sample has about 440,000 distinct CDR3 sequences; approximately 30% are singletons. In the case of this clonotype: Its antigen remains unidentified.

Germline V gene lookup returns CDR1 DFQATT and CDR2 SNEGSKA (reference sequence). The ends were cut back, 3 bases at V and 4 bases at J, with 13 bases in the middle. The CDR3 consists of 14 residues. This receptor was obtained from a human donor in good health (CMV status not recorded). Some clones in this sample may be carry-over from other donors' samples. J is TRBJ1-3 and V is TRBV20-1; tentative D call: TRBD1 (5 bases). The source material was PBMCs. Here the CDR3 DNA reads TGCAGTGCTAGTGACAGCAACGGAGGAAACACCATATATTTT. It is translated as CSASDSNGGNTIYF.